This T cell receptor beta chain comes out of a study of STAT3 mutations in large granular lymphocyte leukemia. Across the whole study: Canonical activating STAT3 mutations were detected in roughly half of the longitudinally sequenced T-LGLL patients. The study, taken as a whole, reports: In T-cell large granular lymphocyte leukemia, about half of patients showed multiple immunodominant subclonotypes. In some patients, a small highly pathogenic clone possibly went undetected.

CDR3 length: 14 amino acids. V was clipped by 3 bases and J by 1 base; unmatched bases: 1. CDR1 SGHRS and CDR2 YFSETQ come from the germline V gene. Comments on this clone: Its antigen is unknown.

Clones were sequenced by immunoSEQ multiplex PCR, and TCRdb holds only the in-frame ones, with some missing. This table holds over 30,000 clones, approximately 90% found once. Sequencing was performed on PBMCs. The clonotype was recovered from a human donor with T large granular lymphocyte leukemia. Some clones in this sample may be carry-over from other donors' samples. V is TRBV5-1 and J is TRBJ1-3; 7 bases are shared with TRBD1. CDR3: CASSSQGSGNTIYF. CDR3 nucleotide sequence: TGCGCCAGCAGCTCACAGGGGTCTGGAAACACCATATATTTT.